These 30 T cell receptor beta chains originate from one sample sequenced in a study of T cell responses to AZD1222 COVID-19 vaccine. Method: immunoSEQ multiplex PCR; TCRdb's copy keeps in-frame clones and lacks some. The repertoire holds roughly 130,000 clones, with 88% as singletons. Material: peripheral blood, obtained on day 0 of MenACWY control vaccination. These receptors were taken from an adult in good health.

The gene calls are TRBV5-5 and TRBJ1-1; a possible D gene is TRBD1 (6 bases). The CDR3 covers 15 residues. The V gene's germline CDR1 is SGHKS and CDR2 YYEKEE (reference sequence). The germline V and J ends were trimmed by 6 bases and 8 bases, with 23 bases remaining between them. Written as DNA, the CDR3 is TGTGCCAGCACCACCCCGGGCAGGGGATCCCCCGAAGCTTTCTTT. It translates to CASTTPGRGSPEAFF.

The rearrangement uses TRBV28 and TRBJ1-5; D is possibly TRBD1 (5 bases). Trimming left V 7 bases short and J 7 bases short, with 14 bases between. Germline assignment: CDR1 MDHEN and CDR2 SYDVKM. The CDR3 contains 13 residues. The CDR3 DNA reads as TGTGCCAGCAATTCTCAATGGGGGCAGCCCCAGCATTTT. This gives the protein CASNSQWGQPQHF.

This clone was recorded once. This chain connects TRBV27 to TRBJ2-5; D is possibly TRBD1 (5 bases). Trimming pared 5 bases from V and 4 bases from J, leaving 14 bases between. This CDR3 has 14 amino acids. Germline values: CDR1 MNHEY, CDR2 SMNVEV (reference sequence). CDR3 loop: CASSARERGETQYF. CDR3 bases: TGTGCCAGCAGTGCTAGGGAAAGGGGAGAGACCCAGTACTTC.

The rearrangement links TRBV30 to TRBJ2-2, with D possibly TRBD2 on 6 matching bases. The CDR3 is made up of 14 amino acids. V shed 0 bases and J shed 8 bases, with 13 bases lying between them. Germline loops: CDR1 GTSNPN, CDR2 SVGIG (reference sequence). The CDR3 nucleotides read TGTGCCTGGAGTGTACTGGAGGGGTCGGGGGAGCTGTTTTTT. It translates to CAWSVLEGSGELFF.

The chain's CDR3 is CASDPPTGSSYEQYF. In DNA, the CDR3 is TGTGCCAGCGATCCTCCAACAGGGAGCTCCTACGAGCAGTACTTC. This chain joins TRBV7-9 and TRBJ2-7; TRBD1 might be the D (6 bases). The CDR3 sequence is 15 residues long. Germline V CDR1 and CDR2: SEHNR, FQNEAQ (reference sequence). V lost 8 bases and J lost 0, with 17 bases in between.

The chain is built from TRBV14 and TRBJ2-6; D unclear. The germline V gene has CDR1 SGHDN and CDR2 FVKESK. With 4 bases removed from V and 1 base from J, the gap between germline ends came to 8 bases. This CDR3 is 15 amino acids long. The CDR3 spells CASSRTESGANVLTF. CDR3 bases: TGTGCCAGCAGCCGAACAGAGTCTGGGGCCAACGTCCTGACTTTC.

The rearrangement links TRBV5-1 to TRBJ1-1, with 9 bases aligning to TRBD1. Trimming cost V 7 bases and J 11 bases; bases outside gene matches: 12. CDR1 is SGHRS, CDR2 YFSETQ, per germline. This CDR3 is built from 13 residues. This CDR3 reads CASGPTGGFGAFF. The DNA for the CDR3 is TGCGCCAGCGGCCCGACAGGGGGGTTTGGGGCTTTCTTT.

The chain carries TRBV5-4 and TRBJ2-5; no firm D call. Per the germline V gene, CDR1 is SGHNT and CDR2 is YYREEE (reference sequence). Trimming pared 1 base from V and 2 bases from J, leaving 6 bases between. The CDR3 covers 13 residues. The CDR3, as DNA: TGTGCCAGCAGCTTGTACGGACAAGAGACCCAGTACTTC. Translated: CASSLYGQETQYF.

The chain joins TRBV6-4 to TRBJ2-1; D ambiguous. Germline CDR1 MRHNA, CDR2 SNTAGT. There are 15 residues in the CDR3. V gave up 4 bases and J gave up 2 bases, with 12 bases separating them. The CDR3: CASSASHGPYNEQFF. CDR3 DNA: TGTGCCAGCAGTGCCTCACATGGACCCTACAATGAGCAGTTCTTC.

This clone occurred once. The V gene is TRBV4-1, the J gene TRBJ1-3, with no clear D. CDR3 length: 17 amino acids. V lost 4 bases and J 0 bases, leaving 16 bases between the germline ends. Germline V gene data show CDR1 as MGHRA and CDR2 as YSYEKL. The CDR3 DNA is TGCGCCAGCAGCCCTTCCGGTGGGCAGCTCTCTGGAAACACCATATATTTT. Translation: CASSPSGGQLSGNTIYF.

V usage is TRBV10-3 and J usage is TRBJ2-1, with 7 bases matching TRBD2. Germline V gives CDR1 ENHRY, CDR2 SYGVKD. V dropped 1 base and J dropped 9; count of bases not matched to a gene: 12. There are 16 residues in the CDR3. CDR3 amino acids: CAISEFKLRTSSEQFF. The DNA for the CDR3 is TGTGCCATCAGTGAGTTCAAACTCCGGACTAGTTCTGAGCAGTTCTTC.

In regard to this clone: Other DNA sequences in the sample encode the same CDR3. The chain employs TRBV30 and TRBJ1-5, with 8 bases lining up with TRBD1. The CDR3 totals 16 residues. V lost 2 bases to trimming and J lost 1 base; unmatched junction nucleotides: 7. Per germline, CDR1 GTSNPN and CDR2 SVGIG (reference sequence). CDR3 in DNA: TGTGCCTGGAGTCCCCCGGACAGGGACAGCAATCAGCCCCAGCATTTT. Amino acid sequence: CAWSPPDRDSNQPQHF.

In nucleotides, the CDR3 is TGTGCCAACTCTGGGGGGACAGCCAATTCACCCCTCCACTTT. Protein product: CANSGGTANSPLHF. The chain links TRBV10-3 to TRBJ1-6, with 7 bases that match TRBD1. CDR3 length: 14 residues. Germline V gene sequence: CDR1 ENHRY, CDR2 SYGVKD. V gave up 10 bases and J gave up 7 bases; unmatched junction bases: 10.

The chain combines TRBV19 with TRBJ2-2; weak D call: TRBD1 (6 bases). V was cut by 7 bases and J by 6 bases, with 15 bases left in between. The V gene's germline CDR1 is LNHDA and CDR2 SQIVND (reference sequence). The CDR3 consists of 14 residues. CDR3 protein: CASTVGGPAGELFF. The CDR3, as DNA: TGTGCCAGTACGGTTGGGGGCCCCGCCGGGGAGCTGTTTTTT.

The CDR3 reads CASSLRDRGNYGYTF. CDR3 nucleotide sequence: TGTGCCAGCAGCCTCCGGGACAGGGGCAATTATGGCTACACCTTC. The chain is built from TRBV7-8 and TRBJ1-2, with 10 bases that match TRBD1. Germline CDR1 is SGHVS and CDR2 is FQNEAQ. The CDR3 extends over 15 amino acids. Trimming removed 5 bases from V and 5 bases from J; junction bases left unmatched: 8.

The J gene is TRBJ1-1, the V gene TRBV11-2; no clear D. The CDR3 has 13 residues. Trimming pared 3 bases from V and 4 bases from J, leaving 9 bases between. CDR1 SGHAT and CDR2 FQNNGV come from the germline V gene. The CDR3 here is CASSFSGSTEAFF. In DNA, the CDR3 is TGTGCCAGCAGCTTTTCTGGGAGCACTGAAGCTTTCTTT.

This chain joins TRBV30 and TRBJ1-5; 7 positions agree with TRBD1. The CDR3 is 15 amino acids. The germline gives CDR1 GTSNPN, CDR2 SVGIG (reference sequence). V lost 5 bases, J lost 6 bases, and 13 bases stayed unmatched. CDR3 DNA sequence: TGTGCCTGGGACAGATTTGGGACAGTTGGTCAGCCCCAGCATTTT. It encodes CAWDRFGTVGQPQHF.

This clone was counted a few times. The rearrangement links TRBV6-4 to TRBJ2-3; 9 bases are a match to TRBD1. The ends lost 2 bases at V and 4 bases at J; junction bases unmatched: 7. CDR3 length equals 16 residues. In germline, CDR1 is MRHNA, CDR2 SNTAGT. CDR3 protein: CASSDVLGQGADTQYF. CDR3 coding DNA: TGTGCCAGCAGTGACGTGTTGGGACAGGGAGCAGATACGCAGTATTTT.

The chain links TRBV29-1 to TRBJ2-7; D is perhaps TRBD1 or TRBD2 (5 bases each). V lost 6 bases, J lost 5 bases, and 14 bases lay in between. Per the germline V gene, CDR1 is SQVTM and CDR2 is ANQGSEA. The CDR3 consists of 12 residues. This chain's CDR3 is CSVAQEAHEQYF. As DNA, the CDR3 is TGCAGCGTAGCACAGGAGGCACACGAGCAGTACTTC.

The V call is TRBV19, the J call TRBJ1-3, with 7 bases lining up with TRBD1. V was clipped by 8 bases and J by 0 bases; unmatched bases: 7. CDR1 and CDR2 (germline): LNHDA, SQIVND (reference sequence). The CDR3 runs to 15 residues. CDR3 sequence reads: CASRGQPYSGNTIYF. The CDR3 DNA is TGTGCCAGTCGGGGACAGCCCTACTCTGGAAACACCATATATTTT.

This chain links TRBV30 with TRBJ2-7; possible D gene TRBD2, 5 bases. The CDR3 consists of 15 residues. The V gene lost 2 bases and the J gene lost 2 bases, with 16 bases spanning the gap. Germline CDR1 reads GTSNPN; CDR2 reads SVGIG (reference sequence). The CDR3 DNA follows: TGTGCCTGGAGTTGGCCCGGGGAAGGCACCTACGAGCAGTACTTC. Its translation is CAWSWPGEGTYEQYF.

The rearrangement uses TRBV5-1 and TRBJ1-2; D remains unclear. The germline V gene encodes CDR1 SGHRS and CDR2 YFSETQ. The CDR3 contains 14 residues. V dropped 0 bases and J dropped 4 bases, with 10 bases sitting between them. The CDR3 DNA is TGCGCCAGCAGCTTGGCCAGGACGAGCTATGGCTACACCTTC. It codes for CASSLARTSYGYTF.

This chain links TRBV28 with TRBJ1-2, with D maybe TRBD1 (6 bases). The CDR3 runs to 14 residues. Germline V gene sequence: CDR1 MDHEN, CDR2 SYDVKM. V was shortened by 2 bases and J by 3 bases, with 10 bases between the two germline ends. The CDR3 nucleotides read TGTGCCAGCAGTTTAAGGGACACTTACTATGGCTACACCTTC. It is translated as CASSLRDTYYGYTF.

Only one count was recorded for this clone. The chain links TRBV2 to TRBJ1-3; D is uncertain. Germline values: CDR1 SNHLY, CDR2 FYNNEI. The V end lost 8 bases, the J end lost 0 bases, and 17 bases lay between the germline ends. The CDR3 consists of 16 residues. The CDR3 region has the DNA TGTGCCAGCGTCCGGTCAGAGCTCCTCTCTGGAAACACCATATATTTT. Translated: CASVRSELLSGNTIYF.

The J gene is TRBJ2-7, the V gene TRBV7-2; 10 nucleotides align to TRBD1. J was trimmed by 8 bases and V by 3 bases; bases with no gene match: 4. CDR3 length equals 13 residues. Per the germline V gene, CDR1 is SGHTA and CDR2 is FQGNSA. CDR3 sequence (DNA): TGTGCCAGCAGCTTTGGACAGGGGGAAAAGCAGTACTTC. It translates to CASSFGQGEKQYF.

The V gene is TRBV27, the J gene TRBJ1-1; TRBD1 aligns across 9 bases. The CDR3 has 15 residues. Germline-derived CDR1 and CDR2 are MNHEY and SMNVEV (reference sequence). V lost 2 bases, J lost 4 bases, and 5 bases stayed unmatched. DNA of the CDR3: TGTGCCAGCAGTTTAAGGACAGGGGTGGGCACTGAAGCTTTCTTT. It codes for CASSLRTGVGTEAFF.

The CDR3 bases are TGTGCCAGCAGCGTAGCCGGGACAGATTTCTACGAGCAGTACTTC. Translated, it gives CASSVAGTDFYEQYF. The chain joins TRBV9 to TRBJ2-7, with TRBD1 matching 7 bases. CDR3 size: 15 residues. In germline, CDR1 is SGDLS, CDR2 YYNGEE. V was pared by 0 bases and J by 3 bases, with 6 bases of the junction left unmatched.

In regard to this clone: At one end the junction does not follow the germline gene, possibly because of a read error. V usage is TRBV6-5 and J usage is TRBJ2-4, with D maybe TRBD1 (5 bases). The length of the CDR3 is 10 residues. Germline V CDR1 and CDR2: MNHEY, SVGAGI. The DNA for the CDR3 is TGTGCCAGCAGTTACCACCCCAGGGACTTC. It is translated as CASSYHPRDF.

V and J are TRBV30 and TRBJ1-5; D unresolved. CDR3 length: 14 residues. CDR1 and CDR2 from the germline V gene are GTSNPN and SVGIG (reference sequence). V dropped 0 bases and J dropped 4 bases, with 10 bases sitting between them. The CDR3 loop reads CAWSVGGKNQPQHF. The CDR3 DNA is TGTGCCTGGAGTGTGGGAGGGAAAAATCAGCCCCAGCATTTT.

This clone came up a few times. The rearrangement uses TRBV11-3 and TRBJ1-1, with D hard to call. This CDR3 contains 12 residues. The V gene's germline CDR1 is SGHNT and CDR2 YENEEA. V gave up 0 bases and J gave up 9 bases, with 8 bases separating them. CDR3 bases: TGTGCCAGCAGCTTAGACAAACTTAAAGCTTTCTTT. Translation: CASSLDKLKAFF.